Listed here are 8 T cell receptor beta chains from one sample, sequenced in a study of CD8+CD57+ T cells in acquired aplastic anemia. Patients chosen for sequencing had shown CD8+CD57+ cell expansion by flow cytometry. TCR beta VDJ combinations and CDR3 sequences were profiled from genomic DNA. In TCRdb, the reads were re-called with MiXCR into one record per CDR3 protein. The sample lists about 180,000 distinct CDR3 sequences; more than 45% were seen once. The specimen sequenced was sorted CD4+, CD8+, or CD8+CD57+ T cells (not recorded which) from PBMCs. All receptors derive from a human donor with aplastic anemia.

In nucleotides, the CDR3 is TGCAGCGTTGAAGAGGGAACAGGGGGCCGGTGCTACACCTTC. This encodes CSVEEGTGGRCYTF. The rearrangement links TRBV29-1 to TRBJ1-2; 9 bases fit TRBD1. This CDR3 has 14 amino acids. Germline V gene data show CDR1 as SQVTM and CDR2 as ANQGSEA. J lost 9 bases, V lost 0 bases, and 8 bases had no gene match.

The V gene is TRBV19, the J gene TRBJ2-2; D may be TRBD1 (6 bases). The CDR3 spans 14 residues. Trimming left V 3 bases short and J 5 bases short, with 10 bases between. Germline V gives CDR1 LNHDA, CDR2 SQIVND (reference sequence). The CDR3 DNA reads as TGTGCCAGTAGTATTGGGCAGGGGACCGGGGAGCTGTTTTTT. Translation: CASSIGQGTGELFF. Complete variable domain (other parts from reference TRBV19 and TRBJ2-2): DGGITQSPKYLFRKEGQNVTLSCEQNLNHDAMYWYRQDPGQGLRLIYYSQIVNDFQKGDIAEGYSVSREKKESFPLTVTSAQKNPTAFYLCASSIGQGTGELFFGEGSRLTVL.

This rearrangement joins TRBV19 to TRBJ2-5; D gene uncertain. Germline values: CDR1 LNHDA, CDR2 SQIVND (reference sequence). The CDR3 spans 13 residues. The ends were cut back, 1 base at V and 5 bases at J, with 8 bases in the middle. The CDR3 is CASSIVTGETQYF. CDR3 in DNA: TGTGCCAGTAGTATAGTCACGGGTGAGACCCAGTACTTC.

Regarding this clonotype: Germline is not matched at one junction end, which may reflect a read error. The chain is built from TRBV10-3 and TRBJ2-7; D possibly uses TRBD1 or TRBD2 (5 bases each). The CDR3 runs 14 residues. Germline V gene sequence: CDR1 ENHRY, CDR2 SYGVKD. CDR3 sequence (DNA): TGTGCCATCCGTGAACAACAGGAGGCCTACGAGCAGTACTTC. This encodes CAIREQQEAYEQYF.

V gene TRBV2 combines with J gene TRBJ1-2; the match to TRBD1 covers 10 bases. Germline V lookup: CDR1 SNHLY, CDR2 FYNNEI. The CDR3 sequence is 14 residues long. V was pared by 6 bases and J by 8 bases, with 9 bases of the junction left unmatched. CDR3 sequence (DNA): TGTGCCAGCAGCTCGGGACAGGGGATCGACGGCTACACCTTC. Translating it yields CASSSGQGIDGYTF. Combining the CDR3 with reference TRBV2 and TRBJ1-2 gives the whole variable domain EPEVTQTPSHQVTQMGQEVILRCVPISNHLYFYWYRQILGQKVEFLVSFYNNEISEKSEIFDDQFSVERPDGSNFTLKIRSTKLEDSAMYFCASSSGQGIDGYTFGSGTRLTVV.

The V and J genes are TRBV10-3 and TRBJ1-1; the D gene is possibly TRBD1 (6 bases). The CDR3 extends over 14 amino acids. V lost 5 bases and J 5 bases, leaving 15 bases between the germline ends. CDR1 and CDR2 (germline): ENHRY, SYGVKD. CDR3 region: CAISPTGRGTEAFF. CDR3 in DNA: TGTGCCATCAGTCCTACAGGGAGGGGGACTGAAGCTTTCTTT.

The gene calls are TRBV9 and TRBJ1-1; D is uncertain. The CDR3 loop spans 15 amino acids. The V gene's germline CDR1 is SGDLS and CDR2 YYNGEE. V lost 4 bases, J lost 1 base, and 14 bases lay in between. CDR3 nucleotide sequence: TGTGCCAGCAGCCCCCGCCGGGCGGGGAACACTGAAGCTTTCTTT. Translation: CASSPRRAGNTEAFF.

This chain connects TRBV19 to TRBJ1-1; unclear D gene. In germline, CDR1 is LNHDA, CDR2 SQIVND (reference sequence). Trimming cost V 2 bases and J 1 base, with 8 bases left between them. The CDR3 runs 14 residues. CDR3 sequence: CASSILETNTEAFF. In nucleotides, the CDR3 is TGTGCCAGTAGTATACTCGAAACGAACACTGAAGCTTTCTTT.